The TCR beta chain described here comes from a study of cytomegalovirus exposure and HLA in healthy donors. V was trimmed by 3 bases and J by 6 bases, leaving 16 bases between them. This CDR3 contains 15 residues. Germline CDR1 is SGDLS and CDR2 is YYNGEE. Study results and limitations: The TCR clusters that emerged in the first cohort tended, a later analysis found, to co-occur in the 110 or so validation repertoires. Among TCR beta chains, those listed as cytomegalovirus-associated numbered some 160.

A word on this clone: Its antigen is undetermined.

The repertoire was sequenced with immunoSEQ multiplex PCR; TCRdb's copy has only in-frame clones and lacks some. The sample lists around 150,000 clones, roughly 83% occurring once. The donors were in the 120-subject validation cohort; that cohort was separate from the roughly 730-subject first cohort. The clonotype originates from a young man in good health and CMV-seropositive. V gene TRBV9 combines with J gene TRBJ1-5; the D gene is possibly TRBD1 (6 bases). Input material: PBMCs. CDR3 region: CASSGQGKDGQPQHF. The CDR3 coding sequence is TGTGCCAGCAGCGGGCAGGGGAAAGACGGTCAGCCCCAGCATTTT. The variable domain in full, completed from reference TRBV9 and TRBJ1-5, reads DSGVTQTPKHLITATGQRVTLRCSPRSGDLSVYWYQQSLDQGLQFLIQYYNGEERAKGNILERFSAQQFPDLHSELNLSSLELGDSALYFCASSGQGKDGQPQHFGDGTRLSIL.